This TCR beta chain came from a study of blood T cell repertoires in COVID-19. Study details: Sources were T cells, B-cell-depleted T cells, or PBMCs; the material itself was cDNA or gDNA.

Assay: immunoSEQ multiplex PCR; the TCRdb copy retains only in-frame clones and omits some. The sample carries under 150,000 clones, approximately 85% recorded once. Enrollment of patients from Seattle took place during active infection, with longitudinal follow-up. Trimming removed 8 bases from V and 3 bases from J, with 11 bases in between. The CDR3 is made up of 12 amino acids. In germline, CDR1 is MNHEY, CDR2 SVGAGI. The sequenced sample consisted of peripheral blood. This chain connects TRBV6-5 to TRBJ2-7; D is unresolved. This receptor was taken from a woman aged 60-75 years with COVID-19, enrolled during active disease. The CDR3 region has the DNA TGTGCCAGCCCTAAAAATAGCTACGAGCAGTACTTC. Protein: CASPKNSYEQYF.